The present TCR beta chain was sequenced within a study of low-dose radiotherapy and immunotherapy resistance in tumors. Study-wide background: Members of Cohort 1 were treated with 0.5 Gy per fraction every 2 weeks. The prescribed total PTV dose was 6.5 Gy. Every day for four cycles from cycle 1 day 1, patients took 300 mg of oral aspirin.

Covering alpha and beta chains, TRAV- and TRBV-specific primers were used for the first-strand cDNA. With a V-primer adapter and a constant-region primer, TCRs were amplified for 20 to 25 PCR cycles. MiXCR was run by TCRdb on the reads, yielding one entry per CDR3 protein. Seen here are some 13,000 distinct CDR3 sequences, more than 60% observed once, and the top ten hold roughly 5%. The CDR3 loop spans 14 amino acids. CDR1 and CDR2 (germline): SGHKS, YYEKEE (reference sequence). Remarks on this clonotype: Sequence at one end of the junction differs from germline and may be a read error.

The chain combines TRBV5-5 with TRBJ2-5; D may match TRBD1 or TRBD2 (5 bases each). The clonotype comes from a human donor with advanced metastatic prostate, ovarian, gallbladder or colorectal cancer (not recorded which). This table probably holds off-target reads from a library built for another chain. CDR3 nucleotide sequence: TGTGCCAGCAGCTTATTGCAGGGTAGCGAGACCCAGAACTTC. Residues: CASSLLQGSETQNF.